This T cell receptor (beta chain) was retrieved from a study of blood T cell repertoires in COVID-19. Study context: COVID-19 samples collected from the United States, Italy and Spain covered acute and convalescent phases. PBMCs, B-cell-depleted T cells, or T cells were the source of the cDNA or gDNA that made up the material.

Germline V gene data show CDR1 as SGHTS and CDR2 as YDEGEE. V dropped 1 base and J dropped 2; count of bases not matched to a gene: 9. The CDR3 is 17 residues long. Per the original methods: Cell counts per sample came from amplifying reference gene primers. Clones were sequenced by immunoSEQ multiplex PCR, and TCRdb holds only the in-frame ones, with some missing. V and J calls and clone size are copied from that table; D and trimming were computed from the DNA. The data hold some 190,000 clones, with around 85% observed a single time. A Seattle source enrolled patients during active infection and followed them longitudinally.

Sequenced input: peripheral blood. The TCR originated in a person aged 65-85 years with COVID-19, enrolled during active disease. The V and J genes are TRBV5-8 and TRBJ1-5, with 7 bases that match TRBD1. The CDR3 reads CASSLSTGARGNQPQHF. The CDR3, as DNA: TGTGCCAGCAGCTTGTCCACAGGGGCGCGGGGCAATCAGCCCCAGCATTTT.